The following is a T cell receptor (beta chain) sequence with its context. What it recognizes is unknown. CDR3 length: 14 amino acids. The germline CDR1 and CDR2 sequences are SGHKS and YYEKEE (reference sequence). With V trimmed by 3 bases and J by 5 bases, 5 bases remained unmatched. This sample stems from a study of T cell responses to AZD1222 COVID-19 vaccine. At the level of the study: Researchers grouped second doses given at about 4 or about 12 weeks into one pool. Findings and limits, study-wide: Along spike, vaccine-associated CD4 TCRs were found throughout, with dominance at 160-218 and 743-854.

This table comes from immunoSEQ multiplex PCR, and its TCRdb copy is limited to in-frame clones, with some not included. The data hold roughly 130,000 clones, with roughly 85% observed a single time. This sample comprised peripheral blood, obtained on day 0 of AZD1222 vaccination. The chain links TRBV5-5 to TRBJ2-7, with 10 positions matching TRBD1. This clonotype originated in an adult in good health. CDR3 DNA: TGTGCCAGCAGCTCAGGACAGGGGGGCCACGAGCAGTACTTC. Translation: CASSSGQGGHEQYF.